Ten or more counts support the clone carrying this T cell receptor (beta chain). What it binds is unknown. TCRdb fed the 5' RACE reads into MiXCR, producing one record per CDR3 protein. The table shows approximately 40,000 distinct CDR3 sequences, with roughly an eighth occurring only once. The data belong to a study of T-cell memory formation after mild COVID-19. Findings of the study overall: There was no confirmation that second-wave clones peaking on day 37 were SARS-CoV-2 specific. Shrinking CD4+ clones resided mostly in CM and EM, and CD8+ ones in EMRA.

The CDR3 contains 16 residues. CDR1 is SGHDT, CDR2 YYEEEE, per germline. V was trimmed by 4 bases and J by 4 bases, leaving 18 bases between them. Sequencing was carried out using PBMCs or a T cell subset sorted from them (not recorded which). V usage is TRBV5-6 and J usage is TRBJ2-1; a weak D match, TRBD2 (6 bases). The sequence was obtained from a man younger than 35 who had mild COVID-19 (a few samples of this study predate the infection). Cell type and time point are not known. DNA of the CDR3: TGTGCCAGCAGCCCCGCGGTGTTAGCGGAGTACAATGAGCAGTTCTTC. It encodes CASSPAVLAEYNEQFF.